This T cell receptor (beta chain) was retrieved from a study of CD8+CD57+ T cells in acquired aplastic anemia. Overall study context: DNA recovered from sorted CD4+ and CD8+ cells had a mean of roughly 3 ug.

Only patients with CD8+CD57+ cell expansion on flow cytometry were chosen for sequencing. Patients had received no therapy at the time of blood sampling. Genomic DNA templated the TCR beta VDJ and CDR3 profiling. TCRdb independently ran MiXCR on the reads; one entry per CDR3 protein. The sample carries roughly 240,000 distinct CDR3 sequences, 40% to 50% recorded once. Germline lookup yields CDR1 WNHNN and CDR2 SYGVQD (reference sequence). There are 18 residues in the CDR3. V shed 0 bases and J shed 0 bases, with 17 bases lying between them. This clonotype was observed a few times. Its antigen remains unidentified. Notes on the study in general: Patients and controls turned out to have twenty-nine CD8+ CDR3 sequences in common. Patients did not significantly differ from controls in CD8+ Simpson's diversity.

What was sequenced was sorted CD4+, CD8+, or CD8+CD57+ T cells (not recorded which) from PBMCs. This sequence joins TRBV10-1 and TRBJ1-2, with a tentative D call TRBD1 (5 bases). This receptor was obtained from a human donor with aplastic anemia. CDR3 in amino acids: CASSESKIGHPANYGYTF. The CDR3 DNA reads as TGCGCCAGCAGTGAGTCGAAGATAGGACACCCAGCTAACTATGGCTACACCTTC.